Detailed here is one T cell receptor (beta chain). These data are taken from a study of control samples from healthy donors and cancer patients. Profiling relied on immunoSEQ multiplex PCR, and the TCRdb table lists in-frame clones only, not all of them. There are some 150,000 clones in the sample; about 91% occur only once, and approximately 2.9% lies in the top ten. The V end was cut by 6 bases, the J end by 3 bases, with 11 bases between. The germline V gene has CDR1 MNHEY and CDR2 SMNVEV (reference sequence). The CDR3 length is 14 residues. Material: blood. The receptor comes from a man aged 25 to 45 in good health. The chain combines TRBV27 with TRBJ1-4; TRBD1 might be the D (6 bases). The CDR3 DNA sequence: TGTGCCAGCAGGTCGGACAGCCCTAATGAAAAACTGTTTTTT. Its translation is CASRSDSPNEKLFF.